The 32 T cell receptor beta chains presented below share a single source sample, sequenced in a study of blood T cell repertoires in COVID-19. Method: immunoSEQ multiplex PCR; TCRdb's copy keeps in-frame clones and lacks some. The sample has roughly 140,000 clones, around 80% seen once. The source material was peripheral blood. These receptor sequences come from a woman in her fifties or sixties in a cohort sampled during active or convalescent COVID-19.

The rearrangement links TRBV2 to TRBJ1-1; the D is unclear. There are 13 residues in the CDR3. Germline V CDR1 and CDR2: SNHLY, FYNNEI. With 3 bases removed from V and 1 base from J, the gap between germline ends came to 6 bases. The CDR3 spells CASSDTGNTEAFF. The CDR3 DNA reads as TGTGCCAGCAGTGATACGGGGAACACTGAAGCTTTCTTT.

This clone came up once. Other DNA sequences from this sample encode an identical CDR3 as well. J is TRBJ1-1 and V is TRBV7-8; D is possibly TRBD1 (6 bases). V was cut by 1 base and J by 2 bases, with 8 bases left in between. CDR1 and CDR2 from the germline V gene are SGHVS and FQNEAQ. The CDR3 is made up of 14 amino acids. Here the CDR3 reads CASSLGGRNTEAFF. The DNA for the CDR3 is TGTGCCAGCAGCTTAGGGGGGCGTAACACTGAAGCTTTCTTT.

This clone has at least ten counts. This chain links TRBV2 with TRBJ2-1, with D possibly being TRBD2 (6 bases). Trimming cost V 2 bases and J 1 base, with 12 bases left between them. Germline CDR1 reads SNHLY; CDR2 reads FYNNEI. The CDR3 contains 16 residues. The CDR3 coding sequence is TGTGCCAGCAGTGAATGGGTTAGCGGATCCTACAATGAGCAGTTCTTC. Translating gives CASSEWVSGSYNEQFF.

In this sample, this clone turned up once. The rearrangement joins TRBV6-4 to TRBJ2-7; D gene ambiguous. The germline CDR1 and CDR2 sequences are MRHNA and SNTAGT. CDR3 length: 14 residues. V lost 2 bases, J lost 4 bases, and 12 bases lay in between. The CDR3 is CASSDPITRYEQYF. The DNA for the CDR3 is TGTGCCAGCAGTGACCCTATTACGAGATACGAGCAGTACTTC.

The rearrangement joins TRBV1 to TRBJ2-1; the D call in the table, TRBD2, was not verified against the DNA. TRBV1 is a known pseudogene. CDR3 length equals 15 residues. This CDR3 reads CTSGLSGEKGNEQFF. The CDR3 nucleotides read TGCACCAGCGGCCTTAGCGGGGAAAAGGGCAATGAGCAGTTCTTC.

The rearrangement joins TRBV5-1 to TRBJ2-3; D is uncertain. CDR3 length equals 14 residues. Germline CDR1 and CDR2: SGHRS and YFSETQ. Trimming stripped 1 base from V and 0 bases from J, with 6 bases between. The DNA of the CDR3 is TGCGCCAGCAGCTTGTACGGGAGCACAGATACGCAGTATTTT. It translates to CASSLYGSTDTQYF.

J is TRBJ1-1 and V is TRBV10-2; 7 nucleotides align to TRBD1. The CDR3 sequence is 15 residues long. V was clipped by 0 bases and J by 1 base; unmatched bases: 2. Germline CDR1 and CDR2: WSHSY and SAAADI. The CDR3 DNA is TGCGCCAGCAGTGAGTCACACAGGGGGAACACTGAAGCTTTCTTT. It yields the protein CASSESHRGNTEAFF.

The rearrangement joins TRBV5-1 to TRBJ2-5; 10 positions match TRBD2. The V segment lost 1 base and the J segment 1 base; nucleotides outside the gene matches: 10. The germline V gene has CDR1 SGHRS and CDR2 YFSETQ. The CDR3 runs 18 residues. The CDR3 nucleotides are TGCGCCAGCAGCTTGATTCCTAGCGGGGGCCCGGTCCAAGAGACCCAGTACTTC. It codes for CASSLIPSGGPVQETQYF.

This clone has only a few counts. This sequence joins TRBV21-1 and TRBJ1-5; the DNA was not used to check the table's D call, TRBD1. TRBV21-1 is marked as a pseudogene. CDR3 size: 15 residues. Here the CDR3 reads CASSPCGDRTQPQHF. For the CDR3, the DNA is TGTGCCAGCAGCCCCTGTGGGGACAGGACTCAGCCCCAGCATTTT.

The J gene is TRBJ2-3, the V gene TRBV12-5; 11 nucleotides agree with TRBD2. J gave up 2 bases and V 5 bases, and 3 bases lay outside the gene matches. This CDR3 comprises 15 residues. CDR1 LGHNT and CDR2 FRNRAP come from the germline V gene. The CDR3 spells CASGALAGVTDTQYF. CDR3 nucleotides: TGTGCTAGTGGTGCACTAGCGGGGGTCACAGATACGCAGTATTTT. Full variable domain (outside the CDR3, taken from reference TRBV12-5 and TRBJ2-3): DARVTQTPRHKVTEMGQEVTMRCQPILGHNTVFWYRQTMMQGLELLAYFRNRAPLDDSGMPKDRFSAEMPDATLATLKIQPSEPRDSAVYFCASGALAGVTDTQYFGPGTRLTVL.

The chain links TRBV5-1 to TRBJ2-1, with 8 bases identical to TRBD2. This CDR3 comprises 16 residues. Trimming removed 2 bases from V and 6 bases from J; junction bases left unmatched: 10. Germline CDR1 is SGHRS and CDR2 is YFSETQ. The CDR3 DNA follows: TGCGCCAGCAGCTTCGGACTAGCCGCTTCCCGCAATGAGCAGTTCTTC. Amino acids: CASSFGLAASRNEQFF.

The chain couples TRBV11-2 to TRBJ1-5; D is uncertain. This CDR3 region has 14 residues. V was cut by 2 bases and J by 7 bases, with 12 bases left in between. Germline assignment: CDR1 SGHAT and CDR2 FQNNGV. For the CDR3, the DNA is TGTGCCAGCAGCTTAACATTTGGGGAGCAGCCCCAGCATTTT. Translating gives CASSLTFGEQPQHF.

The J gene is TRBJ1-1, the V gene TRBV5-6; D is perhaps TRBD1 (6 bases). Germline values: CDR1 SGHDT, CDR2 YYEEEE. V was shortened by 3 bases and J by 5 bases, with 14 bases between the two germline ends. CDR3 length: 14 residues. The CDR3 reads CASSSIQGSTEAFF. CDR3 DNA sequence: TGTGCCAGCAGCTCGATACAGGGATCGACTGAAGCTTTCTTT.

The rearrangement uses TRBV4-1 and TRBJ1-1; no clear D. CDR3 length: 15 amino acids. Trimming shortened V by 6 bases and J by 1 base, and 15 bases separated the two germline ends. Germline V gene data show CDR1 as MGHRA and CDR2 as YSYEKL. CDR3 loop: CASSQTVLQNTEAFF. The CDR3 bases are TGCGCCAGCAGTCAAACGGTCTTGCAGAACACTGAAGCTTTCTTT.

The V call is TRBV5-4, the J call TRBJ2-5; TRBD2 matches at 13 bases. The CDR3 runs to 14 residues. Trimming at V came to 5 bases and at J to 5 bases, leaving 3 bases not matched to a gene. Germline assignment: CDR1 SGHNT and CDR2 YYREEE (reference sequence). The CDR3 sequence is CASSGTSGVETQYF. The CDR3 DNA reads as TGTGCCAGCAGTGGGACTAGCGGGGTCGAGACCCAGTACTTC.

The chain joins TRBV18 to TRBJ2-7; TRBD1 aligns across 9 bases. There are 15 residues in the CDR3. Germline CDR1 is KGHSH and CDR2 is LQKENI. V lost 0 bases, J lost 6 bases, and 6 bases stayed unmatched. The CDR3: CASSPPGTGRGEQYF. The CDR3 DNA reads as TGTGCCAGCTCACCACCCGGGACAGGGCGGGGCGAGCAGTACTTC.

In this sample, this clone turned up once. The chain recombines TRBV5-1 with TRBJ1-1; no definite D call. The CDR3 runs 16 residues. CDR1 is SGHRS and CDR2 is YFSETQ in the germline V gene. Trimming shortened V by 0 bases and J by 0 bases, and 12 bases separated the two germline ends. CDR3 protein: CASSLVGSDMNTEAFF. In DNA, the CDR3 is TGCGCCAGCAGCTTGGTTGGGAGCGACATGAACACTGAAGCTTTCTTT.

The chain uses TRBV19 and TRBJ1-2; perhaps TRBD1 as D (6 bases). Germline assignment: CDR1 LNHDA and CDR2 SQIVND (reference sequence). The CDR3 covers 14 residues. V was cut by 5 bases and J by 4 bases, with 14 bases left in between. The CDR3 region is CASSSAGAAYGYTF. Here the CDR3 DNA reads TGTGCCAGTAGTTCCGCGGGGGCCGCCTATGGCTACACCTTC.

V is TRBV6-6 and J is TRBJ1-2; weak D call: TRBD1 (5 bases). This CDR3 has 13 residues. Trimming removed 7 bases from V and 6 bases from J, with 15 bases in between. Germline lookup yields CDR1 MNHNY and CDR2 SVGAGI (reference sequence). In DNA, the CDR3 is TGTGCCAGCACCCCCCGTCAAGGGGATGGCTACACCTTC. Translation gives CASTPRQGDGYTF.

The chain links TRBV24-1 to TRBJ2-1; 10 nucleotides line up with TRBD2. CDR3 length: 15 residues. The germline CDR1 and CDR2 sequences are KGHDR and SFDVKD. Trimming removed 7 bases from V and 8 bases from J; junction bases left unmatched: 10. In DNA, the CDR3 is TGTGCCACCAGGAGCGGGGGGGCCGGATTGGATGAGCAGTTCTTC. This encodes CATRSGGAGLDEQFF.

This clone turned up a few times. This chain links TRBV2 with TRBJ2-1; 11 bases agree with TRBD2. This CDR3 contains 16 residues. The V gene end was trimmed by 5 bases and the J gene end by 7 bases; junction bases not matched to a gene: 10. Germline assignment: CDR1 SNHLY and CDR2 FYNNEI. As DNA, the CDR3 is TGTGCCAGCAGTTTGACTAGCGGGGCAAACTGGAATGAGCAGTTCTTC. It translates to CASSLTSGANWNEQFF.

The rearrangement links TRBV6-1 to TRBJ2-5; 12 positions agree with TRBD1. The CDR3 covers 16 residues. After removal of 3 bases from V and 5 bases from J, the junction contained 7 bases not matched to a gene. The germline CDR1 and CDR2 sequences are MNHNS and SASEGT. CDR3 coding DNA: TGTGCCAGCAGTGATGGGGACAGGGGGCGCCAGGAGACCCAGTACTTC. Translating gives CASSDGDRGRQETQYF.

The chain uses TRBV6-5 and TRBJ2-3; TRBD2 agrees at 14 bases. Trimming at V came to 6 bases and at J to 5 bases, leaving 4 bases not matched to a gene. Germline-derived CDR1 and CDR2 are MNHEY and SVGAGI. The CDR3 contains 15 residues. CDR3 residues: CASSPGTSGGDTQYF. The CDR3 DNA sequence: TGTGCCAGCAGCCCCGGGACTAGCGGGGGAGATACGCAGTATTTT.

The chain links TRBV3-1 (or the pseudogene TRBV3-2) to TRBJ2-4, with TRBD2 identical over 12 bases. After removal of 0 bases from V and 5 bases from J, the junction contained 8 bases not matched to a gene. The CDR3 sequence is 18 residues long. Germline CDR1 LGHDT, CDR2 YNNKEL (reference sequence). The CDR3 DNA follows: TGTGCCAGCAGCCAAGATCTCACTAGCGGGGGGTCCGAAAACATTCAGTACTTC. This encodes CASSQDLTSGGSENIQYF.

A remark on this clone: Other DNA sequences in this specimen translate into the identical CDR3. The rearrangement uses TRBV29-1 and TRBJ1-1, with D unclear. The V end was cut by 3 bases, the J end by 0 bases, with 8 bases between. The CDR3 runs 13 residues. CDR1 is SQVTM and CDR2 is ANQGSEA in the germline V gene. The CDR3 loop reads CSVERGLNTEAFF. The CDR3 nucleotides are TGCAGCGTTGAGCGGGGATTGAACACTGAAGCTTTCTTT.

The chain links TRBV18 to TRBJ2-2, with 12 bases matching TRBD2. The length of the CDR3 is 16 residues. After removal of 3 bases from V and 4 bases from J, the junction contained 3 bases not matched to a gene. Germline V gives CDR1 KGHSH, CDR2 LQKENI. The CDR3 spells CASSPGTSGPTGELFF. In nucleotides, the CDR3 is TGTGCCAGCTCACCCGGGACTAGCGGGCCCACCGGGGAGCTGTTTTTT.

Only one count was recorded for this clone. V usage is TRBV6-5 and J usage is TRBJ1-2, with 7 bases matching TRBD1. Trimming removed 2 bases from V and 2 bases from J; junction bases left unmatched: 2. Germline V CDR1 and CDR2: MNHEY, SVGAGI. The CDR3 spans 14 residues. CDR3 bases: TGTGCCAGCAGTTACCTGGGACAGAACTATGGCTACACCTTC. Translation: CASSYLGQNYGYTF.

The chain employs TRBV2 and TRBJ1-5; D not resolved. The V end lost 3 bases, the J end lost 3 bases, and 6 bases lay between the germline ends. The length of the CDR3 is 13 residues. Germline V lookup: CDR1 SNHLY, CDR2 FYNNEI. The CDR3 spells CASSDGVNQPQHF. The CDR3 DNA sequence: TGTGCCAGCAGTGATGGAGTCAATCAGCCCCAGCATTTT.

The V and J genes are TRBV19 and TRBJ1-1, with no clear D. CDR1 and CDR2 from the germline V gene are LNHDA and SQIVND (reference sequence). V was clipped by 7 bases and J by 0 bases, with 12 bases between them. CDR3 length: 14 residues. This CDR3 is CASKPSEMNTEAFF. The DNA for the CDR3 is TGTGCCAGTAAGCCTTCTGAAATGAACACTGAAGCTTTCTTT.

V and J are TRBV30 and TRBJ2-4, with D tentatively TRBD2 (6 bases). Germline V gives CDR1 GTSNPN, CDR2 SVGIG (reference sequence). CDR3 length: 13 residues. Trimming removed 7 bases at V and 0 bases at J, with 10 bases between. CDR3 loop: CASTGVAKNIQYF. The CDR3 DNA follows: TGTGCCTCCACGGGGGTAGCCAAAAACATTCAGTACTTC. The full variable domain, rest sourced from reference TRBV30 and TRBJ2-4, is SQTIHQWPATLVQPVGSPLSLECTVEGTSNPNLYWYRQAAGRGLQLLFYSVGIGQISSEVPQNLSASRPQDRQFILSSKKLLLSDSGFYLCASTGVAKNIQYFGAGTRLSVL.

V is TRBV5-1 and J is TRBJ1-4; D unclear. CDR1 and CDR2 from the germline V gene are SGHRS and YFSETQ. The V end was cut by 1 base, the J end by 3 bases, with 10 bases between. The CDR3 totals 15 residues. Here the CDR3 reads CASSLSYRANEKLFF. The CDR3 DNA follows: TGCGCCAGCAGCTTGTCTTACAGAGCTAATGAAAAACTGTTTTTT.

This clone was recorded only once. The chain links TRBV5-1 to TRBJ1-3; TRBD1 matches at 9 bases. With 4 bases clipped from V and 2 bases from J, the junction kept 4 bases outside the gene matches. The germline CDR1 and CDR2 sequences are SGHRS and YFSETQ. The length of the CDR3 is 15 residues. This CDR3 is CASSPRTGAGNTIYF. CDR3 nucleotide sequence: TGCGCCAGCAGCCCTCGGACAGGGGCTGGAAACACCATATATTTT. The full variable domain, completed using reference TRBV5-1 and TRBJ1-3, is KAGVTQTPRYLIKTRGQQVTLSCSPISGHRSVSWYQQTPGQGLQFLFEYFSETQRNKGNFPGRFSGRQFSNSRSEMNVSTLELGDSALYLCASSPRTGAGNTIYFGEGSWLTVV.